This TCR beta chain comes out of a study of cytomegalovirus exposure and HLA in healthy donors. Overall study: Roughly 89 million unique TCR sequences came from HLA-typed donors in an early release.

Turning to this clone: What it binds is unknown.

The PCR used 60 Vbeta and 13 Jbeta primers. TCRdb keeps only in-frame clones here, not all; method: immunoSEQ multiplex PCR. The repertoire includes 100,000 to 150,000 clones, about 78% of them detected once, and around 4.2% sits in the top ten. Donors showed nominal health when sampled, although they likely had unrecorded immune exposures. Regarding the study as a whole: Many donors shared some public TCRs, even though most TCR sequences were rare.

Source material: PBMCs. This sequence was found in a man between 50 and 59 years old in good health and CMV-seropositive.

CDR3 protein: CASSISGTGTQPQHF. CDR3 bases: TGTGCCAGTAGTATCAGCGGGACAGGGACTCAGCCCCAGCATTTT. The V and J genes are TRBV19 and TRBJ1-5; TRBD1 matches 9 bases. The CDR3 totals 15 residues. The trim removed 3 bases at V and 6 bases at J, leaving 6 bases unmatched. Germline CDR1 is LNHDA and CDR2 is SQIVND (reference sequence).